This T cell receptor beta chain was retrieved from a study of T-cell memory formation after mild COVID-19. Study-wide results and limits: Day 37-peaking second-wave clones had unconfirmed SARS-CoV-2 specificity. Among clones contracting day 15 to 85, CD4/CD8 was balanced, whereas later expanders leaned CD4+. Shrinking CD4+ clones resided mostly in CM and EM, and CD8+ ones in EMRA.

CDR3 length equals 15 residues. CDR1 ENHRY and CDR2 SYGVKD come from the germline V gene. The V segment lost 4 bases and the J segment 2 bases; nucleotides outside the gene matches: 3. TCRdb ran MiXCR on the 5' RACE reads and lists one entry per CDR3 protein. The table has hundreds of thousands of distinct CDR3 sequences, approximately 15% seen once. This clonotype was seen a few times. Antigen specificity is unknown. The receptor was derived from a man between 18 and 29 years old who had mild COVID-19 (a few samples of this study predate the infection). Cell type and time point are not known. The rearrangement links TRBV10-3 to TRBJ1-3, with TRBD1 identical over 9 bases. Material: PBMCs or a T cell subset sorted from them (not recorded which). The CDR3 nucleotides are TGTGCCATCAGTGCCCGGACAGGGGCTGGAAACACCATATATTTT. This gives the protein CAISARTGAGNTIYF.